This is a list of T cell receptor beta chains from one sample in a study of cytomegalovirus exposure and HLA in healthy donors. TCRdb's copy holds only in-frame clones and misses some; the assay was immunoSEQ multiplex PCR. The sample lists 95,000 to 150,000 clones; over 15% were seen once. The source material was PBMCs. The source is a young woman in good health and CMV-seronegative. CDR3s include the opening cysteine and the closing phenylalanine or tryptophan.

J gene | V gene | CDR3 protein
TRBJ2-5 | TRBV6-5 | CASSYFLAAVETQYF
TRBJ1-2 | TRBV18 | CASSPTQTDYGYTF
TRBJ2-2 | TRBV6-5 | CASSYRVPPNTGELFF
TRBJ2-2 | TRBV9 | CASSPGQNTGELFF
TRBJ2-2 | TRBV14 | CASSPRPGTGNDTGELFF
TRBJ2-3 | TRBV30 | CAWSRGGGGSTDTQYF
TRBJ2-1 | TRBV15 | CATSADLGGRNDNEQFF
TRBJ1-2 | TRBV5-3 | CARSLERQINYGYTF
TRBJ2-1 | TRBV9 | CASSVEAGGRNEQFF
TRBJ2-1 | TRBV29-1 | CSFRGLAGSGDEQFF
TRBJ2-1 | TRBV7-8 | CASSLRRYNEQFF
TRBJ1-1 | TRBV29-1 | CSSTGDGADTEAFF
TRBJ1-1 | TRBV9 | CASSVRAGSEAFF
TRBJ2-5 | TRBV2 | CASTPIQEGETQYF
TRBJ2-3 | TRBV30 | CAWSVLGQGKDTQYF
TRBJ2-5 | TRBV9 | CASSVGGTSIETQYF
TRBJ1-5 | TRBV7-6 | CASSPGQGGNQPQHF
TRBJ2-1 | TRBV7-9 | CASSSSAYNEQFF
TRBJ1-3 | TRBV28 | CASRPKPAQNTIYF
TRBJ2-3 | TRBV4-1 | CASRRLAGGDTQYF
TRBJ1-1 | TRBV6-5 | CASSSQTGPTEAFF
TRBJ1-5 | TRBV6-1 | CASSEQGPNQPQHF
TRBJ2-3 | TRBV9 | CASSPSSGTSGRAPPLSQYF
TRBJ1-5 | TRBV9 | CASSLTGEGNQPQHF
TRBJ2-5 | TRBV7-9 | CASSLGTSGKKETQYF
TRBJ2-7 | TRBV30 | CAWSKGLALGYEQYF
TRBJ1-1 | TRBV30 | CAWSQGDPEAFF
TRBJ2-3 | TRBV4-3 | CASSQDVVQATDTQYF
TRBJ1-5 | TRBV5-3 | CARGGAGQPQHF
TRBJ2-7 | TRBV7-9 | CASSLQGAGTGSYEQYF
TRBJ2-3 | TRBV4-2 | CASSSLEAGFTDTQYF
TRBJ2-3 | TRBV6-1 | CASSELAGADTQYF
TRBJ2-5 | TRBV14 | CASSQEKELETQYF
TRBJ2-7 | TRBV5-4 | CASSRTSGRPYEQYF
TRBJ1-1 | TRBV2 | CASPTVAEAFF
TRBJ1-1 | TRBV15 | CATSRGVGQAYTEAFF
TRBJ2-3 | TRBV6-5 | CASSVGTSGGDTQYF
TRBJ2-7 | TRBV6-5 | CASSYSQNEQYF
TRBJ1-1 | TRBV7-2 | CASSWRPWDTEAFF
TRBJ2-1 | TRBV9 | CASSVGDLAYNEQFF
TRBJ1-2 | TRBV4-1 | CASSQDGGGLYGYTF
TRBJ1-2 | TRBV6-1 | CASLRDRFYGYTF
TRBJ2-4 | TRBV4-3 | CASSQAVGLAGDGSKNIQYF
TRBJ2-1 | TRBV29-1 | CSVEEGGNEQFF
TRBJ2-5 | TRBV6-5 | CATYRYQETQYF
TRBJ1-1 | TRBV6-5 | CASSTGTGTPEAFF
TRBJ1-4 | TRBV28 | CASSLYGQSNEKLFF
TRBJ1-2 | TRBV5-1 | CASSLSQGGAIGYTF